Listed below are T cell receptor beta chains from one sample, sequenced in a study of blood T cell repertoires in COVID-19. TCRdb's table, derived via immunoSEQ multiplex PCR, lists solely in-frame clones and lacks some. The sample holds 90,000 to 110,000 clones, about four fifths seen once. The sample taken for sequencing was peripheral blood. These receptors were collected from a woman in her seventies with acute or convalescent COVID-19. CDR3s include the opening cysteine and the closing phenylalanine or tryptophan. A D gene is named only where the DNA matches it firmly. Size is omitted from some rows. Given values are once, few, many or a class for expanded clones.

j_call | clone_size | v_call | d_call | cdr3_aa | cdr3_nt
TRBJ2-1 | - | TRBV28 | TRBD2 | CASITSGVDNEQFF | TGTGCCAGCATTACTAGCGGGGTTGACAATGAGCAGTTCTTC
TRBJ1-4 | once | TRBV12-3/TRBV12-4 | - | CASGLGREKLFF | TGTGCCAGCGGACTAGGGCGGGAAAAACTGTTTTTT
TRBJ2-5 | - | TRBV6-2/TRBV6-3 | TRBD2 | CASSYSGLAGETQYF | TGTGCCAGCAGTTACTCGGGACTAGCGGGGGAGACCCAGTACTTC
TRBJ1-2 | - | TRBV30 | - | CAWRPPFKVAREQSYGYTF | TGTGCCTGGAGGCCCCCGTTTAAGGTTGCCAGGGAACAATCCTATGGCTACACCTTC
TRBJ1-4 | - | TRBV28 | - | CASSHRGRGEKLFF | TGTGCCAGCAGCCACCGGGGTCGGGGTGAAAAACTGTTTTTT
TRBJ2-1 | - | TRBV7-2 | - | CASSPDSASYNEQFF | TGTGCCAGCAGCCCCGACTCCGCCTCCTACAATGAGCAGTTCTTC
TRBJ2-5 | - | TRBV15 | TRBD1 | CATSRDVPSGGSETQYF | TGTGCCACCAGCAGAGATGTACCGTCAGGGGGTTCAGAGACCCAGTACTTC
TRBJ1-6 | - | TRBV28 | - | CASSFLGDNSPLHF | TGTGCCAGCAGTTTTTTAGGAGATAATTCACCCCTCCACTTT
TRBJ2-1 | - | TRBV4-3 | TRBD2 | CASSQEPASGRVLEQFF | TGCGCCAGCAGCCAAGAACCCGCTAGCGGGAGGGTGCTTGAGCAGTTCTTC
TRBJ2-1 | - | TRBV27 | - | CASSSQGLLGYNEQFF | TGTGCCAGCAGTTCCCAGGGTCTCCTAGGCTACAATGAGCAGTTCTTC
TRBJ2-5 | - | TRBV3-1/TRBV3-2 | - | CASSFPPGETQYF | TGTGCCAGCAGTTTCCCCCCGGGGGAGACCCAGTACTTC
TRBJ2-3 | - | TRBV5-6 | - | CASAPVGPSTDTQYF | TGTGCCAGCGCCCCAGTGGGGCCGAGCACAGATACGCAGTATTTT
TRBJ2-1 | - | TRBV4-3 | TRBD2 | CASSQQPPTSGRALNEQFF | TGCGCCAGCAGCCAACAACCCCCGACTAGCGGGAGGGCCCTCAATGAGCAGTTCTTC
TRBJ1-5 | - | TRBV6-5 | - | CASSPGTHSPGPQHF | TGTGCCAGCAGTCCCGGGACACACAGTCCAGGGCCCCAGCATTTT
TRBJ2-7 | - | TRBV19 | TRBD2 | CASSIDTSGRNEQYF | TGTGCCAGTAGTATAGATACTAGCGGGAGGAACGAGCAGTACTTC
TRBJ1-1 | once | TRBV28 | - | CASSSPGLFTEAFF | TGTGCCAGCAGTTCCCCAGGGCTATTCACTGAAGCTTTCTTT
TRBJ1-1 | few | TRBV30 | TRBD1 | CAWRGDRETEAFF | TGTGCCTGGAGGGGGGACAGGGAAACTGAAGCTTTCTTT
TRBJ2-1 | - | TRBV9 | - | CASSVHRVGEQFF | TGTGCCAGCAGCGTCCACAGGGTTGGAGAGCAGTTCTTC
TRBJ2-2 | - | TRBV19 | TRBD2 | CATGLAPANTGELFF | TGTGCCACCGGACTAGCGCCCGCGAACACCGGGGAGCTGTTTTTT
TRBJ1-1 | - | TRBV7-2 | - | CASSLGSGGRRNTEAFF | TGTGCCAGCAGCTTAGGATCGGGGGGCCGACGAAACACTGAAGCTTTCTTT
TRBJ2-1 | - | TRBV7-8 | TRBD1 | CASSGDRVNEQFF | TGTGCCAGCAGCGGAGACAGGGTGAATGAGCAGTTCTTC
TRBJ2-3 | - | TRBV28 | TRBD2 | CASSLPTSGSIVDTQYF | TGTGCCAGCAGTTTACCCACTAGCGGGAGCATTGTAGATACGCAGTATTTT
TRBJ1-4 | few | TRBV10-3 | - | CAISPGSNEKLFF | TGTGCCATCAGCCCAGGGTCTAATGAAAAACTGTTTTTT
TRBJ2-7 | - | TRBV19 | TRBD1 | CASSGTGGGHEQYF | TGTGCCAGTAGCGGGACAGGGGGCGGCCACGAGCAGTACTTC
TRBJ2-7 | - | TRBV6-1 | - | CASSEGGTRKYF | TGTGCCAGCAGTGAAGGTGGGACACGGAAGTACTTC
TRBJ1-3 | - | TRBV7-2 | TRBD1 | CASSVASGQGAGNTIYF | TGTGCCAGCAGCGTTGCTTCCGGACAGGGAGCCGGAAACACCATATATTTT
TRBJ2-5 | - | TRBV5-4 | TRBD2 | CASSLAGGPETQYF | TGTGCCAGCTCCCTAGCGGGGGGACCAGAGACCCAGTACTTC
TRBJ2-2 | - | TRBV5-6 | TRBD2 | CASSSLGLAGNTGELFF | TGTGCCAGCAGCTCGCTTGGGTTAGCGGGGAACACCGGGGAGCTGTTTTTT
TRBJ2-1 | - | TRBV28 | - | CASNTLLAGYNEQFF | TGTGCCAGCAATACCTTGCTAGCAGGTTACAATGAGCAGTTCTTC
TRBJ1-2 | few | TRBV4-1 | TRBD1 | CASSPAGGSGYTF | TGCGCCAGCAGCCCCGCAGGGGGCAGTGGCTACACCTTC
TRBJ2-1 | - | TRBV4-2 | TRBD2 | CASSPIAGGGNEQFF | TGTGCCAGCAGCCCTATAGCGGGAGGGGGGAATGAGCAGTTCTTC
TRBJ1-1 | once | TRBV19 | TRBD1 | CASSIPQGKAFF | TGTGCCAGTAGTATCCCACAGGGGAAAGCTTTCTTT
TRBJ2-7 | - | TRBV28 | TRBD1 | CASSYTGGGSYEQYF | TGTGCCAGCAGTTACACAGGGGGCGGAAGCTACGAGCAGTACTTC
TRBJ1-6 | - | TRBV6-6 | - | CASSGERGSPLHF | TGTGCCAGCAGTGGCGAAAGAGGTTCACCCCTCCACTTT
TRBJ2-3 | - | TRBV7-8 | - | CASSLDYTDTQYF | TGTGCCAGCAGCTTAGACTACACAGATACGCAGTATTTT
TRBJ2-3 | - | TRBV9 | TRBD2 | CASSPPGAGEDTQYF | TGTGCCAGCAGCCCTCCCGGAGCGGGGGAAGATACGCAGTATTTT
TRBJ1-6 | - | TRBV7-9 | - | CASSLQGTSSNSPLHF | TGTGCCAGCAGCTTACAGGGGACGTCAAGTAATTCACCCCTCCACTTT
TRBJ2-2 | - | TRBV12-2 | - | CASRFEGPTGELFF | TGTGCAAGTCGCTTTGAGGGCCCTACCGGGGAGCTGTTTTTT
TRBJ1-5 | once | TRBV30 | - | CAWSGQVEDQPQHF | TGTGCCTGGAGCGGCCAGGTGGAGGATCAGCCCCAGCATTTT
TRBJ2-1 | once | TRBV19 | TRBD2 | CASSTRPGLAVINEQFF | TGTGCCAGTAGTACTCGACCGGGACTAGCGGTTATCAATGAGCAGTTCTTC
TRBJ1-6 | - | TRBV5-1 | TRBD1 | CASSLEGQENSPLHF | TGCGCCAGCAGCTTGGAGGGACAGGAGAATTCACCCCTCCACTTT
TRBJ2-7 | - | TRBV3-1/TRBV3-2 | - | CASSQSQGSRDEQYF | TGTGCCAGCAGCCAAAGTCAGGGAAGCCGCGACGAGCAGTACTTC
TRBJ2-7 | - | TRBV9 | - | CASSVAADPGREQYF | TGTGCCAGCAGCGTAGCCGCGGACCCTGGGAGGGAGCAGTACTTC
TRBJ1-3 | - | TRBV4-1 | - | CASSQDRENSGNTIYF | TGCGCCAGCAGCCAAGATCGCGAGAACTCTGGAAACACCATATATTTT
TRBJ1-3 | - | TRBV18 | TRBD1 | CASSMDRGITENTIYF | TGTGCCAGCTCCATGGACAGGGGGATAACTGAAAACACCATATATTTT
TRBJ1-2 | once | TRBV28 | - | CASSGGYGYTF | TGTGCCAGCAGTGGGGGGTATGGCTACACCTTC
TRBJ1-1 | - | TRBV4-3 | - | CASSQDPTSTEAFF | TGCGCCAGCAGCCAAGATCCCACTAGCACAGAAGCTTTCTTT
TRBJ1-1 | once | TRBV7-2 | TRBD1 | CASSLAQGGTEAFF | TGTGCCAGCAGCTTAGCACAGGGGGGAACTGAAGCTTTCTTT
TRBJ1-5 | once | TRBV28 | TRBD1 | CASSLGTGANQPQHF | TGTGCCAGCAGTTTAGGGACAGGGGCGAATCAGCCCCAGCATTTT
TRBJ2-3 | - | TRBV5-1 | TRBD2 | CASSYTSVPGTDTQYF | TGCGCCAGCAGCTACACTAGCGTTCCTGGCACAGATACGCAGTATTTT
TRBJ2-3 | - | TRBV5-4 | - | CASSLGLYSTDTQYF | TGTGCCAGCAGCTTGGGCCTTTACTCAACAGATACGCAGTATTTT
TRBJ2-3 | - | TRBV18 | - | CASSPVSGDVWGVTDTQYF | TGTGCCAGCTCACCCGTCTCAGGGGATGTCTGGGGAGTCACAGATACGCAGTATTTT
TRBJ2-2 | - | TRBV5-8 | - | CASSFEYPQGPLWIGELFF | TGTGCCAGCAGCTTTGAGTATCCACAGGGTCCCCTTTGGATCGGGGAGCTGTTTTTT
TRBJ1-6 | - | TRBV5-6 | - | CASTSMVGAAAPLHF | TGTGCCAGCACCTCTATGGTGGGGGCGGCGGCACCCCTCCACTTT
TRBJ2-2 | once | TRBV5-1 | - | CASSLGGRELFF | TGCGCCAGCAGCTTGGGGGGCCGGGAGCTGTTTTTT
TRBJ2-7 | - | TRBV19 | - | CASSPRTVSYEQYF | TGTGCCAGTAGTCCCCGGACAGTTTCCTACGAGCAGTACTTC
TRBJ1-5 | - | TRBV4-3 | - | CASSQTRLTGHQPQHF | TGCGCCAGCAGCCAAACAAGGTTAACAGGGCATCAGCCCCAGCATTTT